This T cell receptor beta chain was sequenced for a study of blood T cells in healthy people across ages. The study, taken as a whole, reports: Bulk PBMC profiling left naive and antigen-experienced comparisons inconclusive.

In this sample, this clonotype turned up many times. The antigen is unknown. Alongside a J-beta primer mix, a sample-barcoded 5' primer served in a second PCR lasting 7 to 11 cycles. From the 5' RACE reads, TCRdb called clonotypes with MiXCR, one entry per CDR3 protein. Altogether around 900,000 distinct CDR3 sequences are present, 29% being singletons, with the ten largest covering approximately 15%. The CDR3 runs 15 residues. Germline lookup yields CDR1 DFQATT and CDR2 SNEGSKA (reference sequence). Trimming took off 3 bases at V and 2 bases at J, with 16 bases between the two ends. The sample consisted of blood. This chain connects TRBV20-1 to TRBJ2-5; D may be TRBD1 (5 bases). This clonotype was obtained from a woman at least 80 years old in good health. CDR3 coding DNA: TGCAGTGCTAGTGTCCTCACAGGAATTCAAGAGACCCAGTACTTC. Encoded protein: CSASVLTGIQETQYF.